The entry below describes one TCR beta chain. This entry belongs to a study of cytomegalovirus exposure and HLA in healthy donors. Nominally healthy donors provided the samples, though records likely missed some immune exposures. PCR employed 60 Vbeta and 13 Jbeta primers. The data were produced by immunoSEQ multiplex PCR, yet TCRdb's version contains in-frame clones alone and is incomplete. The table lists 95,000 to 100,000 clones, around 81% of them singletons. Trimming shortened V by 5 bases and J by 1 base, and 12 bases separated the two germline ends. CDR3 length: 15 amino acids. Germline CDR1 reads MNHNS; CDR2 reads SASEGT.

Sequenced sample: PBMCs. The clonotype originates from a female donor in good health and CMV-seropositive. The chain combines TRBV6-1 with TRBJ1-5; a weak D match, TRBD1 (6 bases). CDR3 sequence (DNA): TGTGCCAGCAGTCCGAAAACAGGGAGCAATCAGCCCCAGCATTTT. Encoded protein: CASSPKTGSNQPQHF.